The 30 T cell receptor beta chains below come from one sample, sequenced in a study of beta chain features in type 1 diabetes. Overall study findings and caveats: Among patients with Type 1 diabetes, TCRB CDR3s were moderately but significantly shorter in every one of the four CD4+ subsets.

Reverse transcription of all isolated RNA meant that expressed TCRB transcripts were sequenced. Clones were read by immunoSEQ multiplex PCR, and TCRdb kept only the in-frame ones, dropping some. The table lists about 700,000 clones, roughly an eighth of them singletons, with roughly 0.022% in the top ten. Their antigens are not known. Sequenced: naive CD4+ T cells from blood. Receptors originate from a man aged 18 to 35 with type 1 diabetes.

The rearrangement joins TRBV18 to TRBJ1-2, with D unresolved. The germline V gene encodes CDR1 KGHSH and CDR2 LQKENI. V lost 2 bases to trimming and J lost 5 bases, with 9 bases between them. CDR3 size: 13 residues. The CDR3 here is CASSPGRQYGYTF. In DNA form, the CDR3 reads TGTGCCAGCTCACCAGGAAGGCAGTATGGCTACACCTTC.

The sample holds a few counts of this clone. The gene calls are TRBV10-3 and TRBJ1-1; no clear D. Germline V gene lookup returns CDR1 ENHRY and CDR2 SYGVKD. This CDR3 contains 14 residues. Trimming removed 2 bases from V and 5 bases from J, with 12 bases in between. This chain's CDR3 is CAISEQAGGTEAFF. CDR3 DNA: TGTGCCATCAGTGAGCAGGCCGGTGGGACTGAAGCTTTCTTT.

The rearrangement uses TRBV7-8 and TRBJ2-2, with a possible D match to TRBD2 (5 bases). CDR3 length: 13 amino acids. V was shortened by 1 base and J by 7 bases, with 7 bases between the two germline ends. Germline V gives CDR1 SGHVS, CDR2 FQNEAQ. The DNA for the CDR3 is TGTGCCAGCAGCTTAGTAGAGGGCGGGGAGCTGTTTTTT. This codes for CASSLVEGGELFF.

The genes are TRBV29-1 and TRBJ1-2; weak D call: TRBD1 (5 bases). CDR1 SQVTM and CDR2 ANQGSEA come from the germline V gene. CDR3 length: 14 amino acids. Trimming cost V 1 base and J 4 bases, with 13 bases left between them. CDR3 nucleotide sequence: TGCAGCGTTGAAGGTCAGGGCCGTGCCTATGGCTACACCTTC. Translation gives CSVEGQGRAYGYTF.

The gene calls are TRBV29-1 and TRBJ1-3; D is unclear. Trimming took off 5 bases at V and 2 bases at J, with 7 bases between the two ends. The CDR3 contains 12 residues. Germline CDR1 SQVTM, CDR2 ANQGSEA. In DNA, the CDR3 is TGCAGCGTTAAGGCTCCTGGAAACACCATATATTTT. Protein: CSVKAPGNTIYF.

This clone was observed a handful of times. The V call is TRBV19, the J call TRBJ1-5; unclear D gene. Per germline, CDR1 LNHDA and CDR2 SQIVND (reference sequence). This CDR3 has 15 amino acids. V lost 4 bases to trimming and J lost 2 bases, with 12 bases between them. As DNA, the CDR3 is TGTGCCAGTAGTACCCTCGGGGTTGGCAATCAGCCCCAGCATTTT. Translated, it gives CASSTLGVGNQPQHF.

A remark on this clone: No DNA is shown, since the ends of the CDR3 on it are uncertain; the CDR3 is the one TCRdb lists. The chain links TRBV10-3 to TRBJ1-4. The CDR3 numbers 15 amino acids, ends counted. CDR1 ENHRY and CDR2 SYGVKD come from the germline V gene. The CDR3 sequence: CAISTSVATNEKLFF.

The chain carries TRBV18 and TRBJ2-3, with D unresolved. In germline, CDR1 is KGHSH, CDR2 LQKENI. This CDR3 contains 14 residues. V was cut by 3 bases and J by 8 bases, with 15 bases left in between. CDR3 loop: CASSPGVSEGTQYF. In DNA, the CDR3 is TGTGCCAGCTCACCGGGTGTTTCGGAAGGTACGCAGTATTTT.

V and J are TRBV15 and TRBJ1-2; TRBD1 might be the D (6 bases). There are 16 residues in the CDR3. Per the germline V gene, CDR1 is LNHNV and CDR2 is YYDKDF (reference sequence). Trimming left V 5 bases short and J 7 bases short, with 23 bases between. The CDR3 loop is CATSPRGGVGLGGYTF. CDR3 nucleotide sequence: TGTGCCACCAGCCCCAGAGGGGGAGTAGGTCTGGGTGGCTACACCTTC.

The chain has TRBV4-1 and TRBJ2-6, with D hard to call. The V and J ends lost 4 bases and 4 bases respectively, with 14 bases between them. The CDR3 is 16 amino acids. CDR1 MGHRA and CDR2 YSYEKL come from the germline V gene. The CDR3 loop reads CASSPTTASGANVLTF. CDR3 sequence (DNA): TGCGCCAGCAGCCCGACCACCGCCTCCGGGGCCAACGTCCTGACTTTC.

Comments on this clone: This sample includes further DNA sequences coding for the same CDR3. J is TRBJ1-1 and V is TRBV10-3; D gene uncertain. Germline values: CDR1 ENHRY, CDR2 SYGVKD. The CDR3 runs to 12 residues. The germline V and J ends were trimmed by 3 bases and 0 bases, with 2 bases remaining between them. CDR3 nucleotide sequence: TGTGCCATCAGTGAAATGAACACTGAAGCTTTCTTT. Its protein product is CAISEMNTEAFF.

The chain carries TRBV29-1 and TRBJ2-1, with a tentative D call TRBD2 (7 bases). This CDR3 has 16 amino acids. CDR1 is SQVTM, CDR2 ANQGSEA, per germline. Trimming pared 7 bases from V and 0 bases from J, leaving 19 bases between. The CDR3 sequence: CSAPPGGHASYNEQFF. In DNA form, the CDR3 reads TGCAGCGCCCCGCCCGGGGGGCATGCCTCCTACAATGAGCAGTTCTTC.

The rearrangement uses TRBV7-3 and TRBJ1-6; 9 bases fit TRBD1. V dropped 5 bases and J dropped 9; count of bases not matched to a gene: 8. Germline CDR1 is SGHTA and CDR2 is FQGTGA. The CDR3 contains 15 residues. CDR3 in amino acids: CASSRTGEGGSPLHF. CDR3 sequence (DNA): TGTGCCAGCAGCCGGACAGGGGAAGGTGGTTCACCCCTCCACTTT.

Only a few counts were recorded for this clone. The chain carries TRBV6-5 and TRBJ2-7; D not resolved. Between the trimmed V and J ends, which lost 4 bases and 2 bases, there was a span of 18 bases. Germline assignment: CDR1 MNHEY and CDR2 SVGAGI. The CDR3 has 16 residues. CDR3 coding DNA: TGTGCCAGCAGTTTCCGACAAGGCTACTCAGCCTACGAGCAGTACTTC. Encoded protein: CASSFRQGYSAYEQYF.

As to this clone: Different DNA sequences within this sample yield the same CDR3. V and J are TRBV9 and TRBJ1-3, with a possible D match to TRBD1 (6 bases). Germline V gene lookup returns CDR1 SGDLS and CDR2 YYNGEE. With 0 bases removed from V and 2 bases from J, the gap between germline ends came to 6 bases. The CDR3 sequence is 14 residues long. DNA for the CDR3: TGTGCCAGCAGCGTAGGGACAGCTGGAAACACCATATATTTT. This encodes CASSVGTAGNTIYF.

The V and J genes are TRBV7-9 and TRBJ2-1, with TRBD1 matching over 9 bases. Trimming took 4 bases from V and 6 from J; bases not matched to a gene: 13. Germline loops: CDR1 SEHNR, CDR2 FQNEAQ (reference sequence). The CDR3 length is 17 residues. CDR3 DNA: TGTGCCAGCAGCTCCCGAACCGGGACAGGGAAAAGCAATGAGCAGTTCTTC. Translated: CASSSRTGTGKSNEQFF.

In the case of this clone: This sample also contains other DNA sequences that code for the same CDR3. The chain is built from TRBV18 and TRBJ2-7; D gene ambiguous. CDR1 is KGHSH, CDR2 LQKENI, per germline. The CDR3 has 11 residues. V was pared by 2 bases and J by 5 bases, with 4 bases between. CDR3 protein: CASSPANEQYF. DNA of the CDR3: TGTGCCAGCTCACCAGCTAACGAGCAGTACTTC.

This clone was seen only a few times. J is TRBJ1-2 and V is TRBV19; 8 nucleotides line up with TRBD1. Per the germline V gene, CDR1 is LNHDA and CDR2 is SQIVND (reference sequence). The CDR3 runs 15 residues. V lost 5 bases to trimming and J lost 4 bases; unmatched junction nucleotides: 9. The CDR3: CASSLGQVLIYGYTF. The DNA for the CDR3 is TGTGCCAGTAGTTTGGGACAGGTGCTCATCTATGGCTACACCTTC.

This chain joins TRBV27 and TRBJ2-1; 7 bases line up with TRBD1. The CDR3 is 12 amino acids. Germline CDR1 and CDR2: MNHEY and SMNVEV (reference sequence). The V segment lost 7 bases and the J segment 12 bases; nucleotides outside the gene matches: 9. This chain's CDR3 is CASKGGLQGQFF. CDR3 DNA: TGTGCCAGCAAAGGGGGCCTACAGGGGCAGTTCTTC.

The V call is TRBV7-9, the J call TRBJ1-1, with D unclear. CDR1 and CDR2 from the germline V gene are SEHNR and FQNEAQ (reference sequence). The CDR3 is made up of 13 amino acids. V was shortened by 7 bases and J by 5 bases, with 14 bases between the two germline ends. The CDR3 region has the DNA TGTGCCAGCATCCCAGTGTGGGGAACTGAAGCTTTCTTT. The encoded protein is CASIPVWGTEAFF.

This clone was counted only a few times. This chain uses TRBV12-5 with TRBJ2-1; TRBD1 matches at 7 bases. The CDR3 consists of 16 residues. Germline V gene sequence: CDR1 LGHNT, CDR2 FRNRAP. The V segment lost 0 bases and the J segment 3 bases; nucleotides outside the gene matches: 5. The CDR3 spells CASGLVQGVFYNEQFF. CDR3 DNA sequence: TGTGCTAGTGGTTTGGTCCAGGGGGTCTTCTACAATGAGCAGTTCTTC.

V is TRBV6-6 and J is TRBJ2-7, with TRBD1 as a possible D gene (5 bases). The CDR3 has 12 amino acids. Germline-derived CDR1 and CDR2 are MNHNY and SVGAGI (reference sequence). With 10 bases removed from V and 4 bases from J, the gap between germline ends came to 14 bases. CDR3 nucleotides: TGTGCCACAGGGCCTTCACAGTACGAGCAGTACTTC. It specifies CATGPSQYEQYF.

The V and J genes are TRBV6-5 and TRBJ1-3, with D possibly TRBD1 on 5 matching bases. This CDR3 is built from 14 residues. Trimming left V 6 bases short and J 3 bases short, with 12 bases between. The germline gives CDR1 MNHEY, CDR2 SVGAGI. The CDR3 DNA reads TGTGCCAGCAGGCTCGGGACCGTTGGAAACACCATATATTTT. Translated: CASRLGTVGNTIYF.

The J gene is TRBJ1-1, the V gene TRBV6-6; D may be TRBD1 (5 bases). The CDR3 consists of 14 residues. Looked up from germline, CDR1 is MNHNY and CDR2 is SVGAGI (reference sequence). Trimming took off 5 bases at V and 1 base at J, with 11 bases between the two ends. In DNA, the CDR3 is TGTGCCAGCAGTGACAGCCGCAGGAACACTGAAGCTTTCTTT. Amino acid sequence: CASSDSRRNTEAFF.

This clone was counted only a few times. The chain combines TRBV27 with TRBJ2-1; D unresolved. V lost 5 bases, J lost 3 bases, and 14 bases lay in between. CDR3 length: 15 residues. CDR1 and CDR2 (germline): MNHEY, SMNVEV (reference sequence). In nucleotides, the CDR3 is TGTGCCAGCAGTACAAGGCCACCCTTCTACAATGAGCAGTTCTTC. It specifies CASSTRPPFYNEQFF.

This clone was counted only a few times. This chain links TRBV15 with TRBJ2-5, with D tentatively TRBD1 (6 bases). CDR3 length equals 15 residues. V was shortened by 1 base and J by 1 base, with 10 bases between the two germline ends. CDR1 LNHNV and CDR2 YYDKDF come from the germline V gene (reference sequence). The CDR3 spells CATSRGGQLQETQYF. The CDR3 bases are TGTGCCACCAGCAGAGGAGGACAGCTCCAAGAGACCCAGTACTTC.

CDR3 region: CASSAHRDTYEQYF. Here the CDR3 DNA reads TGTGCCAGCAGCGCACACAGGGATACCTACGAGCAGTACTTC. The rearrangement uses TRBV9 and TRBJ2-7, with D tentatively TRBD1 (6 bases). Trimming removed 3 bases from V and 2 bases from J, with 12 bases in between. The CDR3 spans 14 residues. Germline V CDR1 and CDR2: SGDLS, YYNGEE. Supplemented by reference TRBV9 and TRBJ2-7, the full variable domain reads DSGVTQTPKHLITATGQRVTLRCSPRSGDLSVYWYQQSLDQGLQFLIQYYNGEERAKGNILERFSAQQFPDLHSELNLSSLELGDSALYFCASSAHRDTYEQYFGPGTRLTVT.

The CDR3: CASSSSRLRQETQYF. DNA of the CDR3: TGTGCCAGCAGCTCCTCACGACTGCGCCAAGAGACCCAGTACTTC. This chain uses TRBV7-2 with TRBJ2-5; the D is unclear. The germline CDR1 and CDR2 sequences are SGHTA and FQGNSA. Trimming took 4 bases from V and 1 from J, leaving 13 bases between them. The CDR3 contains 15 residues.

As concerns this clone: The sample holds other DNA sequences that translate to the same CDR3. This rearrangement joins TRBV10-3 to TRBJ2-7, with 8 bases identical to TRBD1. The J segment lost 0 bases and the V segment lost 7 bases, leaving 5 bases of the junction unmatched. The CDR3 has 14 amino acids. Germline CDR1 ENHRY, CDR2 SYGVKD. The CDR3: CAINGQGSSYEQYF. CDR3 nucleotides: TGTGCCATCAACGGACAGGGCTCCTCCTACGAGCAGTACTTC.

CDR3 in amino acids: CASSPRDSFQETQYF. CDR3 bases: TGTGCCAGCAGCCCGCGGGACAGCTTCCAAGAGACCCAGTACTTC. The V gene is TRBV14, the J gene TRBJ2-5; a weak D match, TRBD1 (7 bases). V lost 4 bases and J 1 base, leaving 13 bases between the germline ends. This CDR3 contains 15 residues. Germline CDR1 reads SGHDN; CDR2 reads FVKESK.